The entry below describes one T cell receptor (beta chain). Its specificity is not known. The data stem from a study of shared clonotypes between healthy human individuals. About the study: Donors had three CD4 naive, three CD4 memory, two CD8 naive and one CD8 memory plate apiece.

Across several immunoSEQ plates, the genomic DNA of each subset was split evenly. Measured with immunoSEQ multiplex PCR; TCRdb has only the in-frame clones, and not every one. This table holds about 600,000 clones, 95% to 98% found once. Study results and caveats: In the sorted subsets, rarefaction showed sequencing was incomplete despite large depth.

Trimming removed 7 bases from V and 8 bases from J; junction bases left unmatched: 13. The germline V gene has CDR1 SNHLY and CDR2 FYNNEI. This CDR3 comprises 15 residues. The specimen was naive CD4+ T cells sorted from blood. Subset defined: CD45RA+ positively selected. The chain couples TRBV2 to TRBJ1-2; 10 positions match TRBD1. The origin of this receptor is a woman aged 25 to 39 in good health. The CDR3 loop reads CASTPWGQGIIGYTF. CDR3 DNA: TGTGCCAGCACGCCCTGGGGACAGGGGATTATCGGCTACACCTTC.